The 17 T cell receptor beta chains presented below share a single source sample, sequenced in a study of cytomegalovirus exposure and HLA in healthy donors. The PCR employed 60 Vbeta primers together with 13 Jbeta primers. Here immunoSEQ multiplex PCR was the method, and the copy in TCRdb shows in-frame clones only, minus some. The sample holds tens of thousands of clones. Sequenced input: PBMCs. Receptor source: a female donor in good health and CMV-seropositive.

The chain couples TRBV29-1 to TRBJ2-7, with 10 positions matching TRBD1. The CDR3 consists of 14 residues. The germline CDR1 and CDR2 sequences are SQVTM and ANQGSEA. Germline trimming cut 4 bases from V and 5 bases from J; bases unmatched to any gene: 8. The CDR3 region has the DNA TGCAGCGTTGTTGGGGGGACAGGGGTCAACGAGCAGTACTTC. Translated, it gives CSVVGGTGVNEQYF.

The V gene is TRBV4-1, the J gene TRBJ1-5, with 7 bases identical to TRBD1. There are 17 residues in the CDR3. Looked up from germline, CDR1 is MGHRA and CDR2 is YSYEKL. Trimming removed 0 bases from V and 6 bases from J; junction bases left unmatched: 11. CDR3 bases: TGCGCCAGCAGCCAAGACGGGATAGGGGGCGCGAGTCAGCCCCAGCATTTT. Translating it yields CASSQDGIGGASQPQHF.

The gene calls are TRBV28 and TRBJ2-1; 9 nucleotides align to TRBD2. Germline values: CDR1 MDHEN, CDR2 SYDVKM. This CDR3 contains 15 residues. Germline trimming cut 6 bases from V and 3 bases from J; bases unmatched to any gene: 6. The CDR3 region has the DNA TGTGCCAGCAGCCTTAGCGGGAGCGACTACAATGAGCAGTTCTTC. Translating gives CASSLSGSDYNEQFF.

This chain joins TRBV5-1 and TRBJ2-2; 7 positions agree with TRBD1. J was trimmed by 0 bases and V by 4 bases; bases with no gene match: 3. Germline loops: CDR1 SGHRS, CDR2 YFSETQ. The length of the CDR3 is 15 residues. CDR3: CASSNDRANTGELFF. The CDR3 DNA sequence: TGCGCCAGCAGCAACGACAGGGCGAACACCGGGGAGCTGTTTTTT.

The chain recombines TRBV5-1 with TRBJ1-1, with D possibly matching TRBD1 (6 bases). From germline, CDR1 is SGHRS and CDR2 YFSETQ. The length of the CDR3 is 16 residues. V lost 7 bases, J lost 6 bases, and 25 bases lay in between. As DNA, the CDR3 is TGCGCCAGCTCCGGGACACTACGACATTCCCCCCCTGAAGCTTTCTTT. Its translation is CASSGTLRHSPPEAFF.

The CDR3 sequence is CASSSEGAYGYTF. DNA of the CDR3: TGTGCCAGCAGCTCGGAGGGGGCCTATGGCTACACCTTC. The chain uses TRBV5-6 and TRBJ1-2, with 7 bases fitting TRBD1. This CDR3 contains 13 residues. Trimming at V came to 3 bases and at J to 4 bases, leaving 3 bases not matched to a gene. Germline CDR1 and CDR2: SGHDT and YYEEEE.

The chain links TRBV29-1 to TRBJ2-5; no clear D gene. Trimming removed 4 bases from V and 2 bases from J, with 11 bases in between. This CDR3 has 13 amino acids. The germline gives CDR1 SQVTM, CDR2 ANQGSEA. CDR3 sequence (DNA): TGCAGCGTTGCCAGAAATCCTCAAGAGACCCAGTACTTC. Its protein is CSVARNPQETQYF.

Remarks on this clone: At one boundary the junction diverges from the germline segment, which might be a read error. The chain carries TRBV18 and TRBJ1-1; maybe TRBD1 (6 bases). The germline V gene has CDR1 KGHSH and CDR2 LQKENI. This CDR3 is built from 14 residues. As DNA, the CDR3 is TGTGCCAGCTCACCCCAGGGGCCGAGGACTGAAGATTTCTTT. Residues: CASSPQGPRTEDFF.

The genes are TRBV5-1 and TRBJ2-1; a possible D gene is TRBD2 (5 bases). This CDR3 comprises 16 residues. Deletions cut 3 bases from V and 0 bases from J, with 13 bases between. Germline CDR1 reads SGHRS; CDR2 reads YFSETQ. CDR3 in amino acids: CASSSTGGYSYNEQFF. The CDR3 bases are TGCGCCAGCAGCTCCACGGGCGGGTACTCCTACAATGAGCAGTTCTTC.

The chain employs TRBV5-1 and TRBJ2-7, with D perhaps matching TRBD1 (6 bases). The CDR3 consists of 13 residues. The germline gives CDR1 SGHRS, CDR2 YFSETQ. V was cut by 0 bases and J by 3 bases, with 7 bases left in between. DNA of the CDR3: TGCGCCAGCAGCTTGGACAGGGACTACGAGCAGTACTTC. This codes for CASSLDRDYEQYF. Full variable domain (outside the CDR3, taken from reference TRBV5-1 and TRBJ2-7): KAGVTQTPRYLIKTRGQQVTLSCSPISGHRSVSWYQQTPGQGLQFLFEYFSETQRNKGNFPGRFSGRQFSNSRSEMNVSTLELGDSALYLCASSLDRDYEQYFGPGTRLTVT.

This chain links TRBV7-8 with TRBJ2-3, with D unresolved. The CDR3 totals 13 residues. Germline V gene sequence: CDR1 SGHVS, CDR2 FQNEAQ. The ends were cut back, 3 bases at V and 6 bases at J, with 10 bases in the middle. The DNA of the CDR3 is TGTGCCAGCAGCTTGCCGGGTCAGGATACGCAGTATTTT. This translates into CASSLPGQDTQYF. The full variable domain, with the rest looked up from reference TRBV7-8 and TRBJ2-3, is GAGVSQSPRYKVAKRGQDVALRCDPISGHVSLFWYQQALGQGPEFLTYFQNEAQLDKSGLPSDRFFAERPEGSVSTLKIQRTQQEDSAVYLCASSLPGQDTQYFGPGTRLTVL.

The V gene is TRBV7-2, the J gene TRBJ1-2; a weak D match, TRBD1 (5 bases). Trimming took off 2 bases at V and 4 bases at J, with 5 bases between the two ends. Germline V lookup: CDR1 SGHTA, CDR2 FQGNSA. The CDR3 consists of 12 residues. This CDR3 is CASSLQGYGYTF. As DNA, the CDR3 is TGTGCCAGCAGCTTACAGGGCTATGGCTACACCTTC.

The gene calls are TRBV14 and TRBJ1-1; D uncertain. V was pared by 2 bases and J by 0 bases, with 4 bases between. This CDR3 spans 13 amino acids. The V gene's germline CDR1 is SGHDN and CDR2 FVKESK. This chain's CDR3 is CASSQSLNTEAFF. CDR3 coding DNA: TGTGCCAGCAGCCAATCTTTGAACACTGAAGCTTTCTTT.

This sequence joins TRBV5-1 and TRBJ2-1, with D perhaps TRBD2 (6 bases). The CDR3 has 14 residues. Trimming shortened V by 1 base and J by 4 bases, and 9 bases separated the two germline ends. Per germline, CDR1 SGHRS and CDR2 YFSETQ. This CDR3 is CASSLNGGYNEQFF. In DNA form, the CDR3 reads TGCGCCAGCAGCTTGAACGGGGGATACAATGAGCAGTTCTTC.

V usage is TRBV4-1 and J usage is TRBJ2-7; 7 bases fit TRBD2. The CDR3 runs 13 residues. The V gene end was trimmed by 0 bases and the J gene end by 7 bases; junction bases not matched to a gene: 3. Germline V gene lookup returns CDR1 MGHRA and CDR2 YSYEKL. This CDR3 reads CASSQDWGGEQYF. The DNA of the CDR3 is TGCGCCAGCAGCCAAGATTGGGGGGGGGAGCAGTACTTC.

In regard to this clone: A junction end diverges from the germline sequence, so it may reflect a read error. The V gene is TRBV7-7, the J gene TRBJ2-7, with TRBD2 matching over 12 bases. Germline V gives CDR1 SSHAT, CDR2 FNYEAQ (reference sequence). CDR3 length equals 17 residues. Written as DNA, the CDR3 is TGTGCTAGCAGCGTAGGCTTGGGGACTAGCGGGCCCTACGAGCAGTACTTC. Residues: CASSVGLGTSGPYEQYF.

V and J are TRBV19 and TRBJ2-2; 10 bases match TRBD1. Germline loops: CDR1 LNHDA, CDR2 SQIVND (reference sequence). V trimming: 6 bases; J trimming: 6 bases; junction bases outside the gene matches: 4. The CDR3 consists of 14 residues. The CDR3 DNA sequence: TGTGCCAGTAGGGGACAGGGGCTCGCCGGGGAGCTGTTTTTT. It encodes CASRGQGLAGELFF.